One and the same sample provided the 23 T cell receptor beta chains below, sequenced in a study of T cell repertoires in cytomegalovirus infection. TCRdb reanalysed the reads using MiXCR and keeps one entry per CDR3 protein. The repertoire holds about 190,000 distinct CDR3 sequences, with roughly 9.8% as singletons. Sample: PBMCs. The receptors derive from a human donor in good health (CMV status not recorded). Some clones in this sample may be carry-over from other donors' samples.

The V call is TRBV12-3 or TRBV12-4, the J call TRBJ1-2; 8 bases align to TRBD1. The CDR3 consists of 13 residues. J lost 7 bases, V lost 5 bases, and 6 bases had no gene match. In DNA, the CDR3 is TGTGCCAGCAGTCCGGGACAGGTTGGTGGCTACACCTTC. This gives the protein CASSPGQVGGYTF.

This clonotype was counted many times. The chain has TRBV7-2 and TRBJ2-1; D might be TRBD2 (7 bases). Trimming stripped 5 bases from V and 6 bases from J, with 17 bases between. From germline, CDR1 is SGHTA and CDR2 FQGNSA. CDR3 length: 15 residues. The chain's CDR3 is CASSLGGAGGNEQFF. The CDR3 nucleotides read TGTGCCAGCAGCCTAGGGGGGGCTGGCGGCAATGAGCAGTTCTTC.

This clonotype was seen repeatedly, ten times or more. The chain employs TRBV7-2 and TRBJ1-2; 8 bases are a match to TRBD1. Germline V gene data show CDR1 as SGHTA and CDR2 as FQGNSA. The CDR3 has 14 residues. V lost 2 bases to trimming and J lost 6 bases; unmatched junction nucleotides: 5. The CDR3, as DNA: TGTGCCAGCAGCTTACAGACAGGGGCGGATGGCTACACCTTC. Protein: CASSLQTGADGYTF.

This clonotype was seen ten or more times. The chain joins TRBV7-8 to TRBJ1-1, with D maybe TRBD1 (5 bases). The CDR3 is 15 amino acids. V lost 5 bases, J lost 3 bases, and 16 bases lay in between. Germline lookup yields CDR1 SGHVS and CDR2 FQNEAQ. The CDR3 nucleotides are TGTGCCAGCAGCGATCTATTGCGGGGGGACACTGAAGCTTTCTTT. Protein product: CASSDLLRGDTEAFF.

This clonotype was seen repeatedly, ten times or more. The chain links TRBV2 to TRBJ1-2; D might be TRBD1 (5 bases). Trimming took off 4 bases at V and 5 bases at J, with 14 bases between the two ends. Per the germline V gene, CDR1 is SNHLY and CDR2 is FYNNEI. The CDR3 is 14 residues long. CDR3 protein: CASSGDLQHYGYTF. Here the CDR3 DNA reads TGTGCCAGCAGTGGGGACCTACAGCATTATGGCTACACCTTC.

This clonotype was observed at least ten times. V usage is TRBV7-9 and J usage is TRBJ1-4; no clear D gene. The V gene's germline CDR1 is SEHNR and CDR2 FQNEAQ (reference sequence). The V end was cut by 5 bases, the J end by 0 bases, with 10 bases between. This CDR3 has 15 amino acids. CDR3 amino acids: CASSILGSTNEKLFF. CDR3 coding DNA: TGTGCCAGCAGCATCCTGGGGTCAACTAATGAAAAACTGTTTTTT.

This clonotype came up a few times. CDR3 protein: CASSPRISGNTIYF. Here the CDR3 DNA reads TGTGCCAGCAGCCCCAGAATCTCTGGAAACACCATATATTTT. The chain has TRBV7-2 and TRBJ1-3; no definite D call. Trimming left V 5 bases short and J 0 bases short, with 8 bases between. The length of the CDR3 is 14 residues. Per germline, CDR1 SGHTA and CDR2 FQGNSA.

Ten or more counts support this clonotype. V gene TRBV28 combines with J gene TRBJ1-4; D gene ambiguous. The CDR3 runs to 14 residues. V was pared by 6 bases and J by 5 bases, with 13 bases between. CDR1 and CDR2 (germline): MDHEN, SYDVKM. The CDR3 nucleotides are TGTGCCAGCAGCCCCGATCGACACAATGAAAAACTGTTTTTT. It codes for CASSPDRHNEKLFF.

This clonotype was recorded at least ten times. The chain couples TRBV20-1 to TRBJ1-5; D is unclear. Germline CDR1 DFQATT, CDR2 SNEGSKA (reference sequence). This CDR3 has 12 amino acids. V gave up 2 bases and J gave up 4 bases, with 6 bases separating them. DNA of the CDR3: TGCAGTGCTAGATTTGCGAATCAGCCCCAGCATTTT. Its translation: CSARFANQPQHF.

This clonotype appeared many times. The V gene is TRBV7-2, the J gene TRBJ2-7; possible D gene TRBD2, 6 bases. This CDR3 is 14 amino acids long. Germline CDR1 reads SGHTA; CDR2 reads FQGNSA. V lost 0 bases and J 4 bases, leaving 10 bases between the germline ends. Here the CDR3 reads CASSLAQLAYEQYF. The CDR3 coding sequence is TGTGCCAGCAGCTTAGCGCAACTAGCATACGAGCAGTACTTC.

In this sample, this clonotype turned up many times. Written as DNA, the CDR3 is TGTGCCACCAGTGACCCGAGGGCCGAGACCCAGTACTTC. Translation: CATSDPRAETQYF. The rearrangement uses TRBV24-1 and TRBJ2-5; D might be TRBD2 (5 bases). The CDR3 length is 13 residues. Germline CDR1 KGHDR, CDR2 SFDVKD. V was clipped by 4 bases and J by 5 bases, with 10 bases between them.

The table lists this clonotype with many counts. The DNA for the CDR3 is TGTGCCTCCCGGGACAGGGATACAAGTGAGCAGTTCTTC. It is translated as CASRDRDTSEQFF. The V gene is TRBV11-3, the J gene TRBJ2-1, with TRBD1 matching over 9 bases. The germline CDR1 and CDR2 sequences are SGHNT and YENEEA. The CDR3 is 13 residues long. V was clipped by 11 bases and J by 9 bases; unmatched bases: 11.

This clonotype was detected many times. DNA for the CDR3: TGTGCCAGCAGCGGACCCGGGACCAACTCCCCCTATGGCTACACCTTC. Residues: CASSGPGTNSPYGYTF. This chain joins TRBV7-8 and TRBJ1-2; TRBD1 might be the D (5 bases). Per the germline V gene, CDR1 is SGHVS and CDR2 is FQNEAQ. Trimming shortened V by 5 bases and J by 4 bases, and 20 bases separated the two germline ends. The CDR3 runs 16 residues.

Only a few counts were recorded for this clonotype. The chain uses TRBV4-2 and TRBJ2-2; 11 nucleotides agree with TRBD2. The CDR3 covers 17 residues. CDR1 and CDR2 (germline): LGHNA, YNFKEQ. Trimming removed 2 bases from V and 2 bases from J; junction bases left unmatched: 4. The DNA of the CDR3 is TGTGCCAGCAGCCAATTTAGCGGGGGGGCCAACACCGGGGAGCTGTTTTTT. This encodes CASSQFSGGANTGELFF.

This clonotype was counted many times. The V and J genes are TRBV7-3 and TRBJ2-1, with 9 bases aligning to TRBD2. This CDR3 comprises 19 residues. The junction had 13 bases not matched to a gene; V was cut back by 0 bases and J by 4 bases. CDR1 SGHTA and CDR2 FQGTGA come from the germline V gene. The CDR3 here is CASSLTTGVAGERYNEQFF. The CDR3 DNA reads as TGTGCCAGCAGCTTAACAACAGGGGTAGCGGGAGAGAGGTACAATGAGCAGTTCTTC.

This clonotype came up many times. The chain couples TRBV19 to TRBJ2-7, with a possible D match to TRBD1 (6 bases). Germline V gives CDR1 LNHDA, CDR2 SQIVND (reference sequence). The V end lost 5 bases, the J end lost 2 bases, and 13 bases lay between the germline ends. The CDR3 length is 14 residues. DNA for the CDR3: TGTGCCAGTAGTCACGGGACAATACCCTACGAGCAGTACTTC. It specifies CASSHGTIPYEQYF.

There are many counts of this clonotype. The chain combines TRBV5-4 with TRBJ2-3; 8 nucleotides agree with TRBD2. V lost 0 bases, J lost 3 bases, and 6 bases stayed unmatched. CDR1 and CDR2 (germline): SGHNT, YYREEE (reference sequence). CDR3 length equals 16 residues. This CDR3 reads CASSLGSGGPTDTQYF. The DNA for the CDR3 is TGTGCCAGCAGCTTGGGGAGCGGGGGACCAACAGATACGCAGTATTTT.

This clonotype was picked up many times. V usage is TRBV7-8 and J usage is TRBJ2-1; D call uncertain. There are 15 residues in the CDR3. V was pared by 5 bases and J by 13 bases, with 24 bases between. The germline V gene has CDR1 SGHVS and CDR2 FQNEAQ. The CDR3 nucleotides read TGTGCCAGCAGCGCCCGAGTGAATATACAATGGAAACAGTTCTTC. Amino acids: CASSARVNIQWKQFF.

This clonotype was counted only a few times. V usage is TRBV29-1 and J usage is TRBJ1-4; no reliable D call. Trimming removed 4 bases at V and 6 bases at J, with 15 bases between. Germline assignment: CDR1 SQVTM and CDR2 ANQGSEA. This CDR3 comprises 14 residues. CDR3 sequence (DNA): TGCAGCGTTGCTCTTATAGGATGGGATGAAAAACTGTTTTTT. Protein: CSVALIGWDEKLFF.

CDR3 sequence reads: CASSEERFSEQYF. The CDR3 nucleotides are TGTGCCAGCAGTGAAGAGAGATTCTCGGAGCAGTACTTC. The V and J genes are TRBV2 and TRBJ2-7; no definite D call. V was pared by 1 base and J by 7 bases, with 11 bases between. CDR1 is SNHLY and CDR2 is FYNNEI in the germline V gene. This CDR3 has 13 residues.

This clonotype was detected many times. The DNA of the CDR3 is TGTGCCAGCAGCGGGGTACGGGAGCAGTTCTTC. It is translated as CASSGVREQFF. The chain is built from TRBV7-8 and TRBJ2-1, with unresolved D. CDR1 and CDR2 from the germline V gene are SGHVS and FQNEAQ. The CDR3 contains 11 residues. Trimming cost V 5 bases and J 10 bases, with 9 bases left between them.

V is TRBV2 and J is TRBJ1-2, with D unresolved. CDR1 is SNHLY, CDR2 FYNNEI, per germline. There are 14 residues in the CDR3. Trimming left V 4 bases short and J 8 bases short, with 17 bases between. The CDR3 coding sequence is TGTGCCAGCAGTGCTACCGGGCCTGCTTCCGGCTACACCTTC. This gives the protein CASSATGPASGYTF.

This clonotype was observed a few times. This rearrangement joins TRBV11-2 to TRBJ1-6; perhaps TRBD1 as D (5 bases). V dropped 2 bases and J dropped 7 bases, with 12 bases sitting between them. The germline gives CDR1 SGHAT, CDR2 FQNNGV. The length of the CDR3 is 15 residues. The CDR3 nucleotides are TGTGCCAGCAGCTTAAGGGGAGGGAGGAATTCACCCCTCCACTTT. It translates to CASSLRGGRNSPLHF.